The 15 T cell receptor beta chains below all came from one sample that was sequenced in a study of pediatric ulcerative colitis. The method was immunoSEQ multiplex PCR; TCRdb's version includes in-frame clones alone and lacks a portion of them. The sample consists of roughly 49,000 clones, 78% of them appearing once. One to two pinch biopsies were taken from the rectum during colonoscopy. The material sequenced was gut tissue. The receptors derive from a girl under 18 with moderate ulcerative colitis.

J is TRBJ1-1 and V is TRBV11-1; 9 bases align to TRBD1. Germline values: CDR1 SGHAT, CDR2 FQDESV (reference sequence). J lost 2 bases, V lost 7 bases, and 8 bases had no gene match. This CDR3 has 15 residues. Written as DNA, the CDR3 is TGTGCCAGCACCCCCCGGGACAGGGCCAACACTGAAGCTTTCTTT. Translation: CASTPRDRANTEAFF.

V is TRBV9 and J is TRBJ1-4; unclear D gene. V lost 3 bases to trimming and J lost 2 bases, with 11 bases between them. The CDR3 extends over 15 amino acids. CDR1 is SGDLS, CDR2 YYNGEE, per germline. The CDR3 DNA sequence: TGTGCCAGCAGCGGGACCTCGGGGACTAATGAAAAACTGTTTTTT. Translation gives CASSGTSGTNEKLFF. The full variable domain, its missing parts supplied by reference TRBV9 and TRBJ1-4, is DSGVTQTPKHLITATGQRVTLRCSPRSGDLSVYWYQQSLDQGLQFLIQYYNGEERAKGNILERFSAQQFPDLHSELNLSSLELGDSALYFCASSGTSGTNEKLFFGSGTQLSVL.

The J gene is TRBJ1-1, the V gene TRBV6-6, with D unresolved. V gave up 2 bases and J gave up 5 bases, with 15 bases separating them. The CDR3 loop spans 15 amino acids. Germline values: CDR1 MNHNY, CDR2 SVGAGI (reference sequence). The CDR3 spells CASSYQQSGETEAFF. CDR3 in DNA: TGTGCCAGCAGTTACCAACAGAGTGGTGAAACTGAAGCTTTCTTT.

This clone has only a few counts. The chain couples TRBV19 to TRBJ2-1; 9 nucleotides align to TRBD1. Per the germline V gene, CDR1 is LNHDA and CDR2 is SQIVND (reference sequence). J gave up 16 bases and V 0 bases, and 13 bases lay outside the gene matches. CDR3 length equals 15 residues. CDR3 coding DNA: TGTGCCAGTAGTATAGATCTGGGCCCTGGGACAGGGCGATTCTTC. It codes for CASSIDLGPGTGRFF. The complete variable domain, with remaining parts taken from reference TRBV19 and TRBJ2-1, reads DGGITQSPKYLFRKEGQNVTLSCEQNLNHDAMYWYRQDPGQGLRLIYYSQIVNDFQKGDIAEGYSVSREKKESFPLTVTSAQKNPTAFYLCASSIDLGPGTGRFFGPGTRLTVL.

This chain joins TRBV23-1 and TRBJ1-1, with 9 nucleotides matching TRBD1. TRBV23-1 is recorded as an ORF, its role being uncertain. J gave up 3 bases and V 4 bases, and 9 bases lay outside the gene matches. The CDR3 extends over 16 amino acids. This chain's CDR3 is CASSRRDRATDTEAFF. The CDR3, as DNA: TGCGCCAGCAGTCGCCGGGACAGGGCGACGGACACTGAAGCTTTCTTT.

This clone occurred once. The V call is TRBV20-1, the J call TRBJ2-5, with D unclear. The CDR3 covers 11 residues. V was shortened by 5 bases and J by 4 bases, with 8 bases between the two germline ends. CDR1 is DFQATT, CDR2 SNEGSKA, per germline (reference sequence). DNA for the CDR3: TGCAGTGCTCGACGGGTAGAGACCCAGTACTTC. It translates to CSARRVETQYF.

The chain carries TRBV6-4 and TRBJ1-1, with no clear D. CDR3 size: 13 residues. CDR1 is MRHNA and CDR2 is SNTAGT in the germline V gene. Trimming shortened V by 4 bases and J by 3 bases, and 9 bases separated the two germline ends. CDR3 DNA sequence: TGTGCCAGCAGTGTCCACAGTGACACTGAAGCTTTCTTT. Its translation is CASSVHSDTEAFF.

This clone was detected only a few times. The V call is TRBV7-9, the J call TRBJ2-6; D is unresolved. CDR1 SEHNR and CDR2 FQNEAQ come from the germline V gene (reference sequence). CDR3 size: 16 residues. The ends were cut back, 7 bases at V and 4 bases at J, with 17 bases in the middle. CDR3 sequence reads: CASMPSRPRGANVLTF. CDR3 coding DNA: TGTGCCAGCATGCCTTCTCGGCCTCGCGGGGCCAACGTCCTGACTTTC. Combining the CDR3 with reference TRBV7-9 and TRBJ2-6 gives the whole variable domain DTGVSQNPRHKITKRGQNVTFRCDPISEHNRLYWYRQTLGQGPEFLTYFQNEAQLEKSRLLSDRFSAERPKGSFSTLEIQRTEQGDSAMYLCASMPSRPRGANVLTFGAGSRLTVL.

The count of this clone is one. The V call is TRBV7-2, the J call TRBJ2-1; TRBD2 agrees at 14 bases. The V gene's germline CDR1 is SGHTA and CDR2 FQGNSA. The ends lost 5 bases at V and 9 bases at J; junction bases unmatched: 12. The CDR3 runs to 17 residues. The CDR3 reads CASSPTSGRALGGEQFF. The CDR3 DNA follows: TGTGCCAGCAGCCCGACTAGCGGGAGGGCCTTAGGGGGTGAGCAGTTCTTC.

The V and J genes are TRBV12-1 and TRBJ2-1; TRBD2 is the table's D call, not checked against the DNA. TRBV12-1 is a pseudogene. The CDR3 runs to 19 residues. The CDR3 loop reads CASSFGGALGLAGGNEQFF. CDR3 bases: TGTGCCAGCAGCTTTGGGGGGGCCCTCGGGCTAGCGGGAGGTAATGAGCAGTTCTTC.

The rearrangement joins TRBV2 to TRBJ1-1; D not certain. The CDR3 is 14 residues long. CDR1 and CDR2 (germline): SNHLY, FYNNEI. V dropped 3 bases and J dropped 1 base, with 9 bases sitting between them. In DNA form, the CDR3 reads TGTGCCAGCAGTGATGGGCGTGGGAACACTGAAGCTTTCTTT. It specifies CASSDGRGNTEAFF. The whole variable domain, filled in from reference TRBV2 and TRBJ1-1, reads EPEVTQTPSHQVTQMGQEVILRCVPISNHLYFYWYRQILGQKVEFLVSFYNNEISEKSEIFDDQFSVERPDGSNFTLKIRSTKLEDSAMYFCASSDGRGNTEAFFGQGTRLTVV.

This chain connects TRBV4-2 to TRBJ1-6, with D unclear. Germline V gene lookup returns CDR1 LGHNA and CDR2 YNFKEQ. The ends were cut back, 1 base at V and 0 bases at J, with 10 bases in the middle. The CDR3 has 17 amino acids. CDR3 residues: CASSQVVQSSYNSPLHF. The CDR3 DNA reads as TGTGCCAGCAGCCAAGTGGTTCAGAGCTCCTATAATTCACCCCTCCACTTT.

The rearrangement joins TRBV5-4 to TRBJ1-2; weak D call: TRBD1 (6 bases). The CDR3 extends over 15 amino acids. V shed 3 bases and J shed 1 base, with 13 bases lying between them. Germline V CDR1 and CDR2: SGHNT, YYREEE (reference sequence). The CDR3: CASSSSGTSNYGYTF. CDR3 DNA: TGTGCCAGCAGCTCCTCCGGGACAAGTAACTATGGCTACACCTTC.

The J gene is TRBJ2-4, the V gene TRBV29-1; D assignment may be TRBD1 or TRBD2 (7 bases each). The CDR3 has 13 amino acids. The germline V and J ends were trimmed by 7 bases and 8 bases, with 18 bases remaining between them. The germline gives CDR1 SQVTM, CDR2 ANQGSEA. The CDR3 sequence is CSAGGGGEDIQYF. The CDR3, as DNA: TGCAGCGCCGGGGGAGGGGGCGAGGACATTCAGTACTTC.

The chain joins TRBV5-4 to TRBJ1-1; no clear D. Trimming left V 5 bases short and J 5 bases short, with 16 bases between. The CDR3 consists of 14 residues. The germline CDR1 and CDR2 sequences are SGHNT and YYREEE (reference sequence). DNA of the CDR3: TGTGCCAGCAGTCGACCGGGAACCGGGACTGAAGCTTTCTTT. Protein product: CASSRPGTGTEAFF.